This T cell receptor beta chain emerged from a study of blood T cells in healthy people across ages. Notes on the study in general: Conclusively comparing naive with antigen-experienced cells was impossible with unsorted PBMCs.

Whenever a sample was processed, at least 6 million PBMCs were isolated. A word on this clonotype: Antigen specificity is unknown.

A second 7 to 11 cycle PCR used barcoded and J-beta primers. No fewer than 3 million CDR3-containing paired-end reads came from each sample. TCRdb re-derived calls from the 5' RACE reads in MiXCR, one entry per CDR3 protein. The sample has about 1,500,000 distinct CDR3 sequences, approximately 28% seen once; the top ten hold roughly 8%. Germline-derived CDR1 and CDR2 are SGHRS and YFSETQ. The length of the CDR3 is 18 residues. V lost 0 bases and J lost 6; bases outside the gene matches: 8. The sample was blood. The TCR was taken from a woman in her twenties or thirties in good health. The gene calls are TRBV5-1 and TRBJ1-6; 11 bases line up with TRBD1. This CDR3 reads CASSLGDRGFRGNSPLHF. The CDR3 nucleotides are TGCGCCAGCAGCTTGGGGGACAGGGGGTTCCGAGGTAATTCACCCCTCCACTTT.